The sequence of this T cell receptor beta chain was determined in a study of blood T cells in healthy people across ages. Comments on this clonotype: Its antigen is unknown.

Donors ranged from roughly 6 to 100 years old and were healthy Caucasians in Russia. This CDR3 contains 15 residues. The germline V gene encodes CDR1 SGHTA and CDR2 FQGNSA. Trimming cost V 4 bases and J 4 bases, with 16 bases left between them. PCR was performed a second time for about 6 to 12 cycles using a sample-barcoded 5' primer and a J-beta primer mix. Each sample yielded at least 2.5 million CDR3-containing paired-end reads. TCRdb ran MiXCR on the 5' RACE reads and lists one entry per CDR3 protein. Found here are around 650,000 distinct CDR3 sequences, about 32% of them singletons; the top ten hold roughly 15%. The study's findings and limits: Naive T cell percentage showed a strong correlation with the diversity of TCR beta.

The sample comprised blood. The chain links TRBV7-2 to TRBJ1-2, with D possibly being TRBD1 (6 bases). This clonotype was sampled from an elderly woman in good health. This CDR3 reads CASSSNAGGFYGYTF. The CDR3 DNA sequence: TGTGCCAGCAGCTCCAACGCCGGGGGCTTCTATGGCTACACCTTC.